The present T cell receptor beta chain was sequenced within a study of T cells in Graves' hyperthyroidism and ophthalmopathy. Study details: Peripheral blood was acquired at first diagnosis, ahead of any therapy whatsoever.

The ends lost 4 bases at V and 14 bases at J; junction bases unmatched: 8. CDR1 MNHEY and CDR2 SVGEGT come from the germline V gene. CDR3 length: 12 residues. Graves' hyperthyroidism was deemed stable given no ophthalmopathy progression within 18 months. Findings and caveats of the study: Stable hyperthyroidism and ophthalmopathy were separated using 13 V-J signatures. Most thyroid clonotypes that were expanded above 0.001 also turned up in blood.

This clonotype has a single count. Antigen specificity is unknown. Amplification of TCR beta CDR3 regions was performed using RNA transcripts as template. The primer set for the first-round RT-PCR of the TCR CDR3 was HTBI. MiXCR, run by TCRdb on the multiplex PCR reads, gives a single entry per CDR3 protein. The sample consists of a few hundred thousand distinct CDR3 sequences, 15% to 18% of them appearing once. The origin of this receptor is a woman younger than 30 with Graves' hyperthyroidism. The source material was blood. The J gene is TRBJ1-2, the V gene TRBV6-2 or TRBV6-3; TRBD1 agrees at 9 bases. The CDR3 DNA reads TGTGCCAGCAGTTCCTACAGGGGGCCTAGGACCTTC. Protein: CASSSYRGPRTF.